The 13 T cell receptor beta chains reported below all come from one sample, sequenced in a study of shared clonotypes between healthy human individuals. Using immunoSEQ multiplex PCR, the repertoire was profiled, and TCRdb retains in-frame clones only, with some absent. The repertoire consists of about 600,000 clones, with more than 95% occurring once and the leading ten covering 0.055% to 0.07%. The specimen sequenced was naive CD4+ T cells sorted from blood. The subset denotes: CD45RA+ positively selected. These receptors were taken from a woman aged 30 to 39 in good health.

Regarding this clone: This sample also contains other DNA sequences that code for the same CDR3. This chain links TRBV5-4 with TRBJ1-1; 12 nucleotides agree with TRBD1. The V and J ends lost 4 bases and 1 base, in that order; junction bases with no gene match: 5. There are 16 residues in the CDR3. CDR1 is SGHNT and CDR2 is YYREEE in the germline V gene (reference sequence). This CDR3 is CASSGGTGGWNTEAFF. In nucleotides, the CDR3 is TGTGCCAGCAGCGGCGGGACAGGGGGCTGGAACACTGAAGCTTTCTTT.

The rearrangement uses TRBV27 and TRBJ2-1; 7 bases align to TRBD2. The CDR3 is 14 residues long. V trimming: 6 bases; J trimming: 10 bases; junction bases outside the gene matches: 12. Germline-derived CDR1 and CDR2 are MNHEY and SMNVEV (reference sequence). CDR3 region: CASRTSASYGEQFF. In DNA form, the CDR3 reads TGTGCCAGCAGAACTAGCGCTAGCTACGGGGAGCAGTTCTTC.

The J gene is TRBJ2-1, the V gene TRBV5-1; possibly TRBD2 for D (6 bases). V was pared by 4 bases and J by 3 bases, with 17 bases between. CDR3 length: 16 residues. CDR1 SGHRS and CDR2 YFSETQ come from the germline V gene. CDR3 sequence (DNA): TGCGCCAGCAGCCCCGGTGGGGCGGGGAGCTACAATGAGCAGTTCTTC. This codes for CASSPGGAGSYNEQFF.

V and J are TRBV28 and TRBJ1-4; unclear D gene. Trimming removed 11 bases from V and 0 bases from J, with 7 bases in between. Germline values: CDR1 MDHEN, CDR2 SYDVKM. The CDR3 sequence is 12 residues long. CDR3 region: CAVHATNEKLFF. The CDR3 DNA sequence: TGTGCCGTACACGCAACTAATGAAAAACTGTTTTTT.

This chain connects TRBV6-1 to TRBJ1-2; TRBD1 matches at 9 bases. Germline assignment: CDR1 MNHNS and CDR2 SASEGT. V lost 2 bases, J lost 4 bases, and 8 bases stayed unmatched. The CDR3 consists of 16 residues. CDR3 DNA sequence: TGTGCCAGCAGTGAAAGCCGGACAGGGGTCCCCTATGGCTACACCTTC. Its protein is CASSESRTGVPYGYTF.

With regard to this clone: The identical CDR3 is also encoded by other nucleotide sequences in the sample. The V and J genes are TRBV19 and TRBJ1-5, with D possibly TRBD1 on 5 matching bases. V was pared by 5 bases and J by 5 bases, with 10 bases between. Germline V gene lookup returns CDR1 LNHDA and CDR2 SQIVND (reference sequence). The CDR3 has 13 residues. The CDR3 sequence is CASSSQGDQPQHF. The CDR3 DNA reads TGTGCCAGTAGTTCGCAGGGTGATCAGCCCCAGCATTTT.

The V call is TRBV4-1, the J call TRBJ1-6, with 9 bases matching TRBD1. CDR1 MGHRA and CDR2 YSYEKL come from the germline V gene. This CDR3 contains 20 residues. Trimming cost V 1 base and J 0 bases; bases outside gene matches: 10. The CDR3 coding sequence is TGCGCCAGCAGCCAAGCCTCCGGACAGGGGAGGAGCTCCTATAATTCACCCCTCCACTTT. Its protein product is CASSQASGQGRSSYNSPLHF.

The rearrangement links TRBV7-3 to TRBJ2-2, with a weak D call TRBD2 (6 bases). V gave up 3 bases and J gave up 0 bases, with 23 bases separating them. The germline CDR1 and CDR2 sequences are SGHTA and FQGTGA. This CDR3 has 20 residues. This CDR3 is CASSLRAGGQRGTNTGELFF. The CDR3 coding sequence is TGTGCCAGCAGCTTGCGGGCCGGGGGTCAGAGGGGCACGAACACCGGGGAGCTGTTTTTT.

The chain employs TRBV19 and TRBJ2-7; possibly TRBD1 or TRBD2 for D (5 bases each). The CDR3 consists of 14 residues. The V and J ends lost 6 bases and 0 bases respectively, with 12 bases between them. Per germline, CDR1 LNHDA and CDR2 SQIVND (reference sequence). The CDR3 DNA is TGTGCCAGTAGCGGGACCCTTAGCTCCTACGAGCAGTACTTC. Protein: CASSGTLSSYEQYF.

This clone appeared a single time. The chain combines TRBV5-6 with TRBJ2-7; 9 bases match TRBD1. The CDR3 length is 17 residues. Germline lookup yields CDR1 SGHDT and CDR2 YYEEEE. Germline trimming cut 4 bases from V and 0 bases from J; bases unmatched to any gene: 11. CDR3 nucleotides: TGTGCCAGCAGCCTATTAGGACAGGGGATGAACTCCTACGAGCAGTACTTC. Its protein is CASSLLGQGMNSYEQYF.

The V call is TRBV28, the J call TRBJ1-5; maybe TRBD1 (6 bases). The CDR3 is 16 amino acids. Germline V gene sequence: CDR1 MDHEN, CDR2 SYDVKM. V lost 3 bases and J 1 base, leaving 13 bases between the germline ends. CDR3 in amino acids: CASSFPAGASNQPQHF. DNA for the CDR3: TGTGCCAGCAGTTTTCCAGCAGGGGCGAGCAATCAGCCCCAGCATTTT. Variable domain in full (rest from reference TRBV28 and TRBJ1-5): DVKVTQSSRYLVKRTGEKVFLECVQDMDHENMFWYRQDPGLGLRLIYFSYDVKMKEKGDIPEGYSVSREKKERFSLILESASTNQTSMYLCASSFPAGASNQPQHFGDGTRLSIL.

The gene calls are TRBV30 and TRBJ2-1; 13 nucleotides agree with TRBD2. The junction had 3 bases not matched to a gene; V was cut back by 4 bases and J by 9 bases. Germline V lookup: CDR1 GTSNPN, CDR2 SVGIG (reference sequence). This CDR3 contains 13 residues. The CDR3 sequence is CAWTGLAGVEQFF. The CDR3 region has the DNA TGTGCCTGGACAGGACTAGCGGGAGTTGAGCAGTTCTTC.

The chain combines TRBV4-1 with TRBJ2-7; 8 bases line up with TRBD2. Germline lookup yields CDR1 MGHRA and CDR2 YSYEKL. This CDR3 is built from 15 residues. V shed 1 base and J 4 bases; nucleotides not matched to a gene: 6. This CDR3 reads CASSQVGSGAYEQYF. CDR3 in DNA: TGCGCCAGCAGCCAAGTCGGTAGCGGGGCGTACGAGCAGTACTTC.